This T cell receptor (beta chain) was retrieved from a study of blood T cell repertoires in COVID-19. At the level of the study: Sites across the United States, Italy and Spain contributed samples from acute and convalescent COVID-19. PBMCs, B-cell-depleted T cells, or T cells were the source of the cDNA or gDNA that made up the material.

Per the authors' pipeline: Nucleated cell number was recorded as an estimate derived from reference gene primer amplification. Using immunoSEQ multiplex PCR, the repertoire was profiled, and TCRdb retains in-frame clones only, with some absent. V and J calls and clone size follow that table, whereas D and trimming were derived from the DNA. The sample yields about 120,000 clones, more than 75% seen once. The sequenced sample was peripheral blood. The receptor was isolated from a human donor in a cohort sampled during active COVID-19.

Here the CDR3 DNA reads TGTGCCACCGACCTGACAGGGGGAAATACTGAAGCTTTCTTT. This codes for CATDLTGGNTEAFF. The chain uses TRBV24-1 and TRBJ1-1, with 9 bases lining up with TRBD1. Per germline, CDR1 KGHDR and CDR2 SFDVKD. V was clipped by 9 bases and J by 5 bases; unmatched bases: 9. This CDR3 has 14 amino acids.